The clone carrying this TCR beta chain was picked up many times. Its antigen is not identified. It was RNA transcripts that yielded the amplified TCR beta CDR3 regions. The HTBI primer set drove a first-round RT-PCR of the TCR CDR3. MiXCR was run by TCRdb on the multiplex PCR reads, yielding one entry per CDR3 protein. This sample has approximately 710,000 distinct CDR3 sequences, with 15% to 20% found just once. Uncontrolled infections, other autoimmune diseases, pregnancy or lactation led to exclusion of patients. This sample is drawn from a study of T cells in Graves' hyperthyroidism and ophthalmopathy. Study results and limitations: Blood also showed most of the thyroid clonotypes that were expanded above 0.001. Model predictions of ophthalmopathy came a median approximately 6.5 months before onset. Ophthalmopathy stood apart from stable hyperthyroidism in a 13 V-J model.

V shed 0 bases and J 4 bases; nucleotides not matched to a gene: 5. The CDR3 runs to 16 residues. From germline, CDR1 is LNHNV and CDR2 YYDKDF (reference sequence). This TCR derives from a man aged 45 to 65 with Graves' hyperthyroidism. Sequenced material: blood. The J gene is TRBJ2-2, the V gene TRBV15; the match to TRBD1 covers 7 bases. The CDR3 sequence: CATSREWGTATGELFF. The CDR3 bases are TGTGCCACCAGCAGAGAGTGGGGGACAGCCACCGGGGAGCTGTTTTTT.